A selection of T cell receptor beta chains follows, all from one sample in a study of shared clonotypes between healthy human individuals. Here immunoSEQ multiplex PCR was the method, and the copy in TCRdb shows in-frame clones only, minus some. The sample yields fewer than 800,000 clones, about 91% seen once. Sequenced material: naive CD8+ T cells sorted from blood. The receptor set was obtained from a man aged 25-45 years in good health. Each CDR3 is given with its conserved first and last residue. Each record gives: D gene, CDR3 length, V gene, J gene, clone size, CDR3 DNA, CDR3 protein. The D gene is left open where the match is weak. Rows give clone size only sometimes, using once, few, many, or a class for an expanded clone.

d_call: .
cdr3_length: 16
v_call: TRBV4-1
j_call: TRBJ2-1
clone_size: .
cdr3_nt: TGCGCCAGCAGCCACAGCAAATCCTATGAGGGGAATGAGCAGTTCTTC
cdr3_aa: CASSHSKSYEGNEQFF

d_call: TRBD2
cdr3_length: 15
v_call: TRBV27
j_call: TRBJ2-1
clone_size: .
cdr3_nt: TGTGCCACCTCCCTGGGGAGCGGGAGTTTCTATGAGCAGTTCTTC
cdr3_aa: CATSLGSGSFYEQFF

d_call: .
cdr3_length: 14
v_call: TRBV14
j_call: TRBJ2-2
clone_size: .
cdr3_nt: TGTGCCAGCAGCCCTTATGGTGACACCGGGGAGCTGTTTTTT
cdr3_aa: CASSPYGDTGELFF

d_call: .
cdr3_length: 12
v_call: TRBV11-2
j_call: TRBJ2-2
clone_size: few
cdr3_nt: TGTGCCAGCAGCTGGGTAGCCGGGGAGCTGTTTTTT
cdr3_aa: CASSWVAGELFF

d_call: TRBD1
cdr3_length: 16
v_call: TRBV28
j_call: TRBJ1-2
clone_size: .
cdr3_nt: TGTGCCAGCGGGTTAGTTCCCAGGACAGGGGACTATGGCTACACCTTC
cdr3_aa: CASGLVPRTGDYGYTF

d_call: .
cdr3_length: 15
v_call: TRBV6-5
j_call: TRBJ2-7
clone_size: .
cdr3_nt: TGTGCCAGCAGCAACAGGGTTACGAGCTCCTACGAGCAGTACTTC
cdr3_aa: CASSNRVTSSYEQYF

d_call: .
cdr3_length: 15
v_call: TRBV14
j_call: TRBJ2-3
clone_size: .
cdr3_nt: TGTGCCAGCAGCCAATTCCCAGCGAGCACAGATACGCAGTATTTT
cdr3_aa: CASSQFPASTDTQYF

d_call: .
cdr3_length: 14
v_call: TRBV5-6
j_call: TRBJ1-5
clone_size: .
cdr3_nt: TGTGCCAGCAGCGTTAATGCAGGAAATCAGCCCCAGCATTTT
cdr3_aa: CASSVNAGNQPQHF

d_call: TRBD1
cdr3_length: 14
v_call: TRBV5-1
j_call: TRBJ2-3
clone_size: .
cdr3_nt: TGCGCCAGCAGCCACGACAGGGTAACAGATACGCAGTATTTT
cdr3_aa: CASSHDRVTDTQYF

d_call: .
cdr3_length: 13
v_call: TRBV30
j_call: TRBJ2-3
clone_size: .
cdr3_nt: TGTGCCTGTTGGGCAGGGAGAAGGGATACGCAGTATTTT
cdr3_aa: CACWAGRRDTQYF

d_call: .
cdr3_length: 14
v_call: TRBV4-1
j_call: TRBJ2-2
clone_size: once
cdr3_nt: TGCGCCAGCAGCCAAGCGGGACTGGGCGGGGAGCTGTTTTTT
cdr3_aa: CASSQAGLGGELFF

d_call: TRBD2
cdr3_length: 15
v_call: TRBV28
j_call: TRBJ2-7
clone_size: once
cdr3_nt: TGTGCCAGCAGTCCCCTGGGTCTAGCGGATTACGAGCAGTACTTC
cdr3_aa: CASSPLGLADYEQYF

d_call: .
cdr3_length: 15
v_call: TRBV7-9
j_call: TRBJ1-1
clone_size: .
cdr3_nt: TGTGCCAGCAGCTTAGGCTTTGGGGTGAACACTGAAGCTTTCTTT
cdr3_aa: CASSLGFGVNTEAFF

d_call: .
cdr3_length: 12
v_call: TRBV2
j_call: TRBJ2-3
clone_size: .
cdr3_nt: TGTGCCACCCGGGGTGGGCCAGATACGCAGTATTTT
cdr3_aa: CATRGGPDTQYF

d_call: TRBD2
cdr3_length: 15
v_call: TRBV7-3
j_call: TRBJ2-3
clone_size: .
cdr3_nt: TGTGCCAGCAGCTTGGCGGGAGGGACTACAGATACGCAGTATTTT
cdr3_aa: CASSLAGGTTDTQYF

d_call: .
cdr3_length: 14
v_call: TRBV7-2
j_call: TRBJ2-6
clone_size: few
cdr3_nt: TGTGCCAGTAAAGAGTGGGCCGGGGCCAACGTCCTGACTTTC
cdr3_aa: CASKEWAGANVLTF

d_call: TRBD1
cdr3_length: 14
v_call: TRBV30
j_call: TRBJ2-7
clone_size: .
cdr3_nt: TGTGCCTGGAGCCGGACAGGGCCTGTGGAAGAGCAGTACTTC
cdr3_aa: CAWSRTGPVEEQYF

d_call: .
cdr3_length: 16
v_call: TRBV11-3
j_call: TRBJ2-1
clone_size: .
cdr3_nt: TGTGCCAGCAGCTTACTTCCGGGAGATGAGGGCAATGAGCAGTTCTTC
cdr3_aa: CASSLLPGDEGNEQFF

d_call: .
cdr3_length: 13
v_call: TRBV6-5
j_call: TRBJ2-7
clone_size: .
cdr3_nt: TGTGCCAGCAGTTCCAGACTGGGTGACGAGCAGTACTTC
cdr3_aa: CASSSRLGDEQYF

d_call: .
cdr3_length: 15
v_call: TRBV28
j_call: TRBJ2-7
clone_size: .
cdr3_nt: TGTGCCAGCAGTTTAAAACCAGGGAGCTCCTACGAGCAGTACTTC
cdr3_aa: CASSLKPGSSYEQYF

d_call: .
cdr3_length: 12
v_call: TRBV7-2
j_call: TRBJ2-7
clone_size: .
cdr3_nt: TGTGCCAGCAGCCCCGACTGGTCCTACGCTTACTTC
cdr3_aa: CASSPDWSYAYF

d_call: TRBD2
cdr3_length: 16
v_call: TRBV9
j_call: TRBJ2-1
clone_size: once
cdr3_nt: TGTGCCAGCAGCTATTCGCGGGAGGTTTCCTACAATGAGCAGTTCTTC
cdr3_aa: CASSYSREVSYNEQFF

d_call: TRBD2
cdr3_length: 17
v_call: TRBV7-2
j_call: TRBJ2-3
clone_size: .
cdr3_nt: TGTGCCAGCAGGCCGCCCCCACTAGCGGATAGCACAGATACGCAGTATTTT
cdr3_aa: CASRPPPLADSTDTQYF

d_call: .
cdr3_length: 16
v_call: TRBV11-2
j_call: TRBJ2-7
clone_size: .
cdr3_nt: TGTGCCAGCAGCTTAAGTCTCGGGACCGCTCCGGAGGAGCAGTACTTC
cdr3_aa: CASSLSLGTAPEEQYF

d_call: .
cdr3_length: 13
v_call: TRBV7-9
j_call: TRBJ2-2
clone_size: few
cdr3_nt: TGTGCCAGCAGCTTACCGAACACCGGGGAGCTGTTTTTT
cdr3_aa: CASSLPNTGELFF

d_call: TRBD1
cdr3_length: 17
v_call: TRBV28
j_call: TRBJ1-5
clone_size: once
cdr3_nt: TGTGCCAGCAGGATGGGGACAGCCGGGGGCCAGAATCAGCCCCAGCATTTT
cdr3_aa: CASRMGTAGGQNQPQHF

d_call: .
cdr3_length: 15
v_call: TRBV14
j_call: TRBJ2-7
clone_size: .
cdr3_nt: TGTGCCAGCAGCGCCGCCCCCGTGAAGGGCTACGAGCAGTACTTC
cdr3_aa: CASSAAPVKGYEQYF

d_call: .
cdr3_length: 14
v_call: TRBV4-3
j_call: TRBJ2-7
clone_size: .
cdr3_nt: TGCGCCAGCAGCCAAGCCCAGGGGTTCTACGAGCAGTACTTC
cdr3_aa: CASSQAQGFYEQYF

d_call: TRBD1
cdr3_length: 15
v_call: TRBV6-4
j_call: TRBJ2-1
clone_size: .
cdr3_nt: TGTGCCAGCAGCCACAGGGGCTACCCAATCGATGAGCAGTTCTTC
cdr3_aa: CASSHRGYPIDEQFF

d_call: .
cdr3_length: 16
v_call: TRBV28
j_call: TRBJ1-5
clone_size: .
cdr3_nt: TGTGCCAGCAGCCTAAAGTGGCGGGGAGGGAGACAGCCCCAGCATTTT
cdr3_aa: CASSLKWRGGRQPQHF

d_call: .
cdr3_length: 13
v_call: TRBV2
j_call: TRBJ2-1
clone_size: .
cdr3_nt: TGTGCCAGCAGTATAGGACGCTACAATGAGCAGTTCTTC
cdr3_aa: CASSIGRYNEQFF

d_call: .
cdr3_length: 15
v_call: TRBV6-5
j_call: TRBJ2-1
clone_size: .
cdr3_nt: TGTGCCAGCAGTTTGACCGGGACCAGCTACAATGAGCAGTTCTTC
cdr3_aa: CASSLTGTSYNEQFF

d_call: TRBD2
cdr3_length: 18
v_call: TRBV18
j_call: TRBJ2-3
clone_size: .
cdr3_nt: TGTGCCAGCTCCTGGGTAGCGGGCGCTAGAACTTTAACAGATACGCAGTATTTT
cdr3_aa: CASSWVAGARTLTDTQYF

d_call: TRBD2
cdr3_length: 15
v_call: TRBV7-3
j_call: TRBJ2-1
clone_size: .
cdr3_nt: TGTGCCAGCAGCTCCGGGACTAGCGGCTACAATGAGCAGTTCTTC
cdr3_aa: CASSSGTSGYNEQFF

d_call: .
cdr3_length: 15
v_call: TRBV16
j_call: TRBJ2-1
clone_size: .
cdr3_nt: TGTGCCAGCAGTCGAGACTCAACCCTTAGGAATGAGCAGTTCTTC
cdr3_aa: CASSRDSTLRNEQFF

d_call: TRBD1
cdr3_length: 15
v_call: TRBV7-9
j_call: TRBJ2-3
clone_size: once
cdr3_nt: TGTGCCAGCAGCCCAAAAGGACAGGGGGCAGATACGCAGTATTTT
cdr3_aa: CASSPKGQGADTQYF

d_call: TRBD1
cdr3_length: 15
v_call: TRBV4-2
j_call: TRBJ2-2
clone_size: .
cdr3_nt: TGTGCCAGCAGCCAAGGATCGACAGGGACCGGGGAGCTGTTTTTT
cdr3_aa: CASSQGSTGTGELFF